What follows are 26 T cell receptor beta chains derived from one specimen sequenced in a study of cytomegalovirus exposure and HLA in healthy donors (dated by TCRdb to the late 2010s). Libraries were constructed by the immunoSEQ multiplex PCR assay. Held by TCRdb, this immuneACCESS table contains in-frame sequences only and omits some clones. Under half of the omission traces to an unresolved V gene where checked; the cause of the rest is unknown. The sample data list 120,000 or so clones, and approximately 90% of these were observed just once. The ten largest account for about 2.1% of the sample. Source material: PBMCs. The receptors derive from a woman aged 18-30 years in good health and CMV-seronegative.

Written as DNA, the CDR3 is TGTGCCAGCAGCTTAAACAGGGAATACTCCTACGAGCAGTACTTC. Translating gives CASSLNREYSYEQYF. The chain combines TRBV7-3 with TRBJ2-7; D is possibly TRBD1 (6 bases). The CDR3 contains 15 residues. Germline V lookup: CDR1 SGHTA, CDR2 FQGTGA. Trimming left V 1 base short and J 0 bases short, with 10 bases between.

The genes are TRBV7-9 and TRBJ2-7; 11 bases line up with TRBD2. Germline CDR1 is SEHNR and CDR2 is FQNEAQ (reference sequence). The length of the CDR3 is 17 residues. Germline trimming cut 6 bases from V and 0 bases from J; bases unmatched to any gene: 10. CDR3 region: CASSSLAGGTSSYEQYF. In nucleotides, the CDR3 is TGTGCCAGCAGTAGCCTAGCGGGAGGTACTAGCTCCTACGAGCAGTACTTC.

V and J are TRBV27 and TRBJ2-3; D is unclear. V shed 3 bases and J shed 4 bases, with 11 bases lying between them. Germline CDR1 reads MNHEY; CDR2 reads SMNVEV (reference sequence). This CDR3 region has 14 residues. CDR3 bases: TGTGCCAGCAGTTTTACCCCCATAGCAGATACGCAGTATTTT. Amino acid sequence: CASSFTPIADTQYF.

This clone has only one observation. V and J are TRBV12-5 and TRBJ2-1, with 10 bases identical to TRBD2. Germline values: CDR1 LGHNT, CDR2 FRNRAP. The V segment lost 5 bases and the J segment 3 bases; nucleotides outside the gene matches: 4. The CDR3 length is 15 residues. The CDR3 bases are TGTGCTAGTGGTCCGGGACTAGCGAACTACAATGAGCAGTTCTTC. It translates to CASGPGLANYNEQFF.

This chain uses TRBV7-6 with TRBJ1-4, with D perhaps TRBD1 (5 bases). V was clipped by 1 base and J by 6 bases, with 9 bases between them. This CDR3 has 14 residues. CDR1 is SGHVS, CDR2 FNYEAQ, per germline. In DNA, the CDR3 is TGTGCCAGCAGCTTAGAGGGGATTCATGAAAAACTGTTTTTT. It codes for CASSLEGIHEKLFF.

On this clone: One end of the junction is discordant with germline, which a read error may explain. The chain uses TRBV30 and TRBJ2-7, with TRBD2 matching 14 bases. Per germline, CDR1 GTSNPN and CDR2 SVGIG (reference sequence). The CDR3 runs to 13 residues. The CDR3 DNA reads as TGTACCTGGACCGGACTAGCGGGGGGCGAGCAGTACTTC. Protein sequence: CTWTGLAGGEQYF.

The chain links TRBV11-2 to TRBJ1-4; TRBD1 might be the D (5 bases). The CDR3 extends over 16 amino acids. Trimming removed 5 bases from V and 7 bases from J, with 20 bases in between. The germline V gene encodes CDR1 SGHAT and CDR2 FQNNGV. The CDR3 sequence is CASSPPVGLGSEKLFF. The CDR3 DNA sequence: TGTGCCAGCAGCCCCCCCGTGGGACTCGGCAGTGAAAAACTGTTTTTT.

The gene calls are TRBV23-1 and TRBJ2-2, with a possible D match to TRBD1 (6 bases). TRBV23-1 is classed as an ORF, of uncertain function. The CDR3 is made up of 15 amino acids. Trimming took off 1 base at V and 2 bases at J, with 8 bases between the two ends. CDR3 amino acids: CASSQLGANTGELFF. DNA of the CDR3: TGCGCCAGCAGTCAATTGGGGGCTAACACCGGGGAGCTGTTTTTT.

The J gene is TRBJ1-5, the V gene TRBV18; D gene unclear. The CDR3 covers 16 residues. The germline V gene encodes CDR1 KGHSH and CDR2 LQKENI. With 1 base removed from V and 6 bases from J, the gap between germline ends came to 16 bases. For the CDR3, the DNA is TGTGCCAGCTCACCACTGCCCGTACAGTCGACTCAGCCCCAGCATTTT. It yields the protein CASSPLPVQSTQPQHF.

Only a few counts were recorded for this clone. V usage is TRBV27 and J usage is TRBJ2-7; the D gene is possibly TRBD2 (7 bases). V was shortened by 0 bases and J by 0 bases, with 18 bases between the two germline ends. The V gene's germline CDR1 is MNHEY and CDR2 SMNVEV (reference sequence). This CDR3 spans 18 amino acids. The CDR3 reads CASSLSTGGRSFSYEQYF. The CDR3 DNA follows: TGTGCCAGCAGTTTATCCACCGGGGGGCGGAGCTTCTCCTACGAGCAGTACTTC.

The CDR3 is CASSLPSGLAGTDTQYF. The DNA for the CDR3 is TGTGCCAGCAGTTTACCATCGGGACTAGCGGGAACAGATACGCAGTATTTT. The chain recombines TRBV28 with TRBJ2-3; 13 bases agree with TRBD2. Looked up from germline, CDR1 is MDHEN and CDR2 is SYDVKM. V shed 2 bases and J 3 bases; nucleotides not matched to a gene: 5. The CDR3 is 17 residues long.

This chain uses TRBV9 with TRBJ1-3; no clear D. Germline CDR1 and CDR2: SGDLS and YYNGEE. This CDR3 contains 13 residues. V lost 5 bases to trimming and J lost 0 bases, with 6 bases between them. CDR3 region: CASSRGSGNTIYF. As DNA, the CDR3 is TGTGCCAGCAGTCGGGGCTCTGGAAACACCATATATTTT.

This chain links TRBV6-5 with TRBJ2-3; 11 bases agree with TRBD2. The V and J ends lost 7 bases and 4 bases, in that order; junction bases with no gene match: 7. The CDR3 contains 15 residues. Germline V gives CDR1 MNHEY, CDR2 SVGAGI. The CDR3 reads CASTSQGLAADTQYF. The CDR3 coding sequence is TGTGCCAGCACTTCTCAGGGACTAGCGGCAGATACGCAGTATTTT.

V usage is TRBV6-5 and J usage is TRBJ2-7; D not resolved. CDR1 and CDR2 from the germline V gene are MNHEY and SVGAGI. V was shortened by 8 bases and J by 3 bases, with 17 bases between the two germline ends. The CDR3 spans 14 residues. CDR3 region: CASSPEHDIYEQYF. The CDR3 nucleotides read TGTGCCAGCTCACCCGAACACGACATCTACGAGCAGTACTTC.

This rearrangement joins TRBV28 to TRBJ1-5, with no clear D. Germline V gives CDR1 MDHEN, CDR2 SYDVKM. This CDR3 is 14 amino acids long. The V end was cut by 6 bases, the J end by 0 bases, with 9 bases between. CDR3 sequence reads: CASSAGLSNQPQHF. CDR3 sequence (DNA): TGTGCCAGCAGCGCTGGACTTAGCAATCAGCCCCAGCATTTT.

The J gene is TRBJ1-1, the V gene TRBV7-9, with D uncertain. Germline V lookup: CDR1 SEHNR, CDR2 FQNEAQ (reference sequence). The CDR3 covers 12 residues. The V gene lost 5 bases and the J gene lost 4 bases, with 8 bases spanning the gap. The CDR3 loop reads CASSRGGTEAFF. The CDR3 DNA is TGTGCCAGCAGCCGGGGTGGCACTGAAGCTTTCTTT.

The chain has TRBV11-1 and TRBJ1-1, with D unresolved. V shed 1 base and J shed 1 base, with 13 bases lying between them. This CDR3 has 16 residues. Looked up from germline, CDR1 is SGHAT and CDR2 is FQDESV (reference sequence). The CDR3 DNA reads as TGTGCCAGCAGCTTAGTGTTGGGCAGGAAGAACACTGAAGCTTTCTTT. This gives the protein CASSLVLGRKNTEAFF.

The rearrangement uses TRBV30 and TRBJ1-1; 9 nucleotides agree with TRBD1. There are 14 residues in the CDR3. The ends lost 4 bases at V and 6 bases at J; junction bases unmatched: 9. Per germline, CDR1 GTSNPN and CDR2 SVGIG (reference sequence). The CDR3 here is CAWMDLRQGAEAFF. CDR3 DNA sequence: TGTGCCTGGATGGATTTAAGACAGGGGGCTGAAGCTTTCTTT.

The V and J genes are TRBV19 and TRBJ2-1; a possible D gene is TRBD1 (6 bases). Between the trimmed V and J ends, which lost 1 base and 3 bases, there was a span of 10 bases. The CDR3 sequence is 15 residues long. CDR1 and CDR2 (germline): LNHDA, SQIVND (reference sequence). The CDR3 protein is CASSIGAGVYNEQFF. DNA for the CDR3: TGTGCCAGTAGTATAGGGGCAGGGGTCTACAATGAGCAGTTCTTC.

This rearrangement joins TRBV5-1 to TRBJ2-7, with 10 bases matching TRBD2. V lost 4 bases and J lost 3; bases outside the gene matches: 7. The CDR3 is 15 residues long. The germline CDR1 and CDR2 sequences are SGHRS and YFSETQ. In DNA, the CDR3 is TGCGCCAGCAGCCAATTAGCGGGAGGCCTCTACGAGCAGTACTTC. Translated, it gives CASSQLAGGLYEQYF.

This clone showed up just once. The rearrangement uses TRBV5-4 and TRBJ2-1; the match to TRBD2 covers 10 bases. V trimming: 2 bases; J trimming: 5 bases; junction bases outside the gene matches: 13. Per the germline V gene, CDR1 is SGHNT and CDR2 is YYREEE (reference sequence). The CDR3 has 18 amino acids. In nucleotides, the CDR3 is TGTGCCAGCAGCTTAGTGGTGGCTAGCGGGAGCCGTAACAATGAGCAGTTCTTC. This gives the protein CASSLVVASGSRNNEQFF.

The chain couples TRBV19 to TRBJ2-3, with TRBD2 matching over 11 bases. This CDR3 is 18 amino acids long. Germline CDR1 LNHDA, CDR2 SQIVND (reference sequence). Trimming cost V 5 bases and J 5 bases; bases outside gene matches: 15. CDR3 in DNA: TGTGCCAGTAGTCCGTACCATACCGGGACTAGCGGTAAAGATACGCAGTATTTT. Translation gives CASSPYHTGTSGKDTQYF.

The chain employs TRBV11-2 and TRBJ1-5; 8 nucleotides align to TRBD1. V shed 6 bases and J 7 bases; nucleotides not matched to a gene: 8. Germline CDR1 SGHAT, CDR2 FQNNGV. This CDR3 region has 14 residues. The CDR3 loop is CASSSDRAIQPQHF. CDR3 DNA: TGTGCCAGCAGTTCGGACAGGGCCATCCAGCCCCAGCATTTT.

The chain recombines TRBV28 with TRBJ2-7, with 7 bases identical to TRBD1. The germline V gene has CDR1 MDHEN and CDR2 SYDVKM. The CDR3 has 14 residues. Losses at the gene ends were 6 bases for V and 2 bases for J; bases not matched to a gene: 7. In DNA, the CDR3 is TGTGCCAGCAGCCTACCGGGACAGCCCTACGAGCAGTACTTC. Translating gives CASSLPGQPYEQYF.

The J gene is TRBJ2-7, the V gene TRBV5-5; D may be TRBD1 (5 bases). Germline loops: CDR1 SGHKS, CDR2 YYEKEE (reference sequence). This CDR3 comprises 13 residues. V was clipped by 4 bases and J by 0 bases, with 8 bases between them. The chain's CDR3 is CASSPTVSYEQYF. CDR3 in DNA: TGTGCCAGCAGCCCGACAGTCTCCTACGAGCAGTACTTC.

This clone was seen only once. J is TRBJ1-4 and V is TRBV7-6; the D is unclear. Trimming pared 1 base from V and 5 bases from J, leaving 8 bases between. In germline, CDR1 is SGHVS, CDR2 FNYEAQ. The CDR3 extends over 14 amino acids. For the CDR3, the DNA is TGTGCCAGCAGCTTAGGAGGGCCCAATGAAAAACTGTTTTTT. Protein product: CASSLGGPNEKLFF.